The clone carrying this T cell receptor beta chain appeared many times. Antigen specificity is unknown. One entry per CDR3 protein, called by TCRdb with MiXCR from the reads. The sample records under 300,000 distinct CDR3 sequences, approximately 22% being singletons. V lost 7 bases, J lost 5 bases, and 11 bases lay in between. This CDR3 is built from 12 residues. This entry belongs to a study of T cell repertoires in cytomegalovirus infection. The wider study: Use of recently identified HLA-C-restricted and well-studied HLA-B-restricted CMV epitopes was part of the study. The public TCR beta signatures pointed to both CMV infection and matching HLA type.

Points from the study as a whole: Public TCR beta family frequency separated CMV-and-HLA carriers, including in an independent cohort. CMV-specific TCR beta clonotypes restricted by HLA-C were the ones dominating the ex vivo response.

The specimen was cultured PBMCs, collected from culture after CMV antigen stimulation. The rearrangement links TRBV12-3 or TRBV12-4 to TRBJ1-2; D uncertain. The receptor was derived from a human donor in good health (CMV status not recorded). Some clones in this sample may be carry-over from other donors' samples. The CDR3 sequence is CASTSAEYGYTF. CDR3 sequence (DNA): TGTGCCAGCACCTCAGCCGAGTATGGCTACACCTTC.